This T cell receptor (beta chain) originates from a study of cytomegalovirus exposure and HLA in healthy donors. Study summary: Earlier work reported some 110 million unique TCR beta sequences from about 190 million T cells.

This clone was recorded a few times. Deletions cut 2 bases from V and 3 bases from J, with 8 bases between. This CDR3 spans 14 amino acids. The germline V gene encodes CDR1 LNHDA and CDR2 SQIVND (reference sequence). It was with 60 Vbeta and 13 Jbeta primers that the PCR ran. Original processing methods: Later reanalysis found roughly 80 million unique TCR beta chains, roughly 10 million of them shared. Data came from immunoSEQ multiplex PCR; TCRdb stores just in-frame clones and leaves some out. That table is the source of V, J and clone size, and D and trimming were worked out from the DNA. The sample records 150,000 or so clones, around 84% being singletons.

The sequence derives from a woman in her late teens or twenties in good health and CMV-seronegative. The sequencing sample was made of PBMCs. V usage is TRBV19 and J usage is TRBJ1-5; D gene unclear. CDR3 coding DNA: TGTGCCAGTAGTATAACCGGGTTCAATCAGCCCCAGCATTTT. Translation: CASSITGFNQPQHF.